The rows below give T cell receptor beta chains drawn from one sample of a study of T cell responses to AZD1222 COVID-19 vaccine. Some clones are missing from TCRdb's copy, which holds only in-frame ones; the method was immunoSEQ multiplex PCR. The repertoire has more than 110,000 clones, 92% of them found once; the top ten carry approximately 4.7%. The starting material was peripheral blood, obtained on day 0 of AZD1222 vaccination. These receptors originate from an adult in good health. Both conserved end residues are part of each CDR3. Each record gives: clone size, J gene, V gene, D gene, CDR3 length, CDR3 protein, CDR3 DNA. D genes are given only for firm matches. Clone size is not always given. Where it is, it says once, few, many or a class for expanded clones.

NA	TRBJ2-1	TRBV7-2	TRBD2	17	CASSLGGLAGASNEQFF	TGTGCCAGCAGCTTAGGGGGACTAGCGGGGGCTTCAAATGAGCAGTTCTTC
NA	TRBJ2-3	TRBV4-2	TRBD2	17	CASSQDGSGGHTDTQYF	TGTGCCAGCAGCCAAGATGGCAGCGGGGGACACACAGATACGCAGTATTTT
NA	TRBJ2-7	TRBV28	NA	16	CASSSRRLPDYYEQYF	TGTGCCAGCAGTTCAAGAAGACTACCCGATTACTACGAGCAGTACTTC
NA	TRBJ1-3	TRBV10-3	NA	14	CAIREQGTGNTIYF	TGTGCCATCAGAGAACAGGGAACTGGAAACACCATATATTTT
NA	TRBJ2-1	TRBV5-1	TRBD2	15	CASTPLAGTGSEQFF	TGCGCCAGCACCCCACTAGCGGGGACAGGTAGTGAGCAGTTCTTC
NA	TRBJ2-5	TRBV5-1	NA	13	CASSLVPQETQYF	TGCGCCAGCAGCTTGGTTCCCCAAGAGACCCAGTACTTC
once	TRBJ1-1	TRBV19	NA	14	CASSIGSMNTEAFF	TGTGCCAGTAGTATTGGCAGTATGAACACTGAAGCTTTCTTT
NA	TRBJ2-2	TRBV6-1	TRBD2	18	CASSEVSLGTSGNGELFF	TGTGCCAGCAGTGAAGTGAGCTTGGGGACTAGCGGAAACGGGGAGCTGTTTTTT
once	TRBJ2-1	TRBV1	NA	15	CTSSVVREGLNEQFF	TGCACCAGCAGCGTAGTGAGGGAGGGTCTGAATGAGCAGTTCTTC
NA	TRBJ2-7	TRBV7-2	NA	15	CASSFTGTSPYEQYF	TGTGCCAGCAGCTTCACCGGGACTTCCCCCTACGAGCAGTACTTC
NA	TRBJ2-6	TRBV5-1	NA	15	CASSLGGAGANVLTF	TGCGCCAGCAGCTTGGGAGGGGCTGGGGCCAACGTCCTGACTTTC
NA	TRBJ2-4	TRBV19	NA	13	CASREGPKNIQYF	TGTGCCAGTAGGGAGGGGCCCAAAAACATTCAGTACTTC
NA	TRBJ1-2	TRBV19	TRBD1	13	CASSLGTVYGYTF	TGTGCCAGTAGTCTCGGGACAGTCTATGGCTACACCTTC
NA	TRBJ1-5	TRBV7-2	NA	14	CASSFDRDNQPQHF	TGTGCCAGCAGCTTCGACAGAGATAATCAGCCCCAGCATTTT
NA	TRBJ1-3	TRBV28	NA	14	CASTVGGLGNTIYF	TGTGCCAGCACCGTGGGAGGGCTTGGAAACACCATATATTTT
NA	TRBJ1-1	TRBV7-9	NA	13	CASSRQQNTEAFF	TGTGCCAGCAGCCGACAGCAGAACACTGAAGCTTTCTTT
NA	TRBJ2-2	TRBV5-6	NA	16	CASSYPWDTNTGELFF	TGTGCCAGCAGCTACCCATGGGACACGAACACCGGGGAGCTGTTTTTT
NA	TRBJ1-1	TRBV7-8	TRBD1	14	CASSLDREDTEAFF	TGTGCCAGCAGCCTTGACAGGGAGGACACTGAAGCTTTCTTT